Below are 32 T cell receptor beta chains sequenced from a single sample in a study of blood T cell repertoires in COVID-19. Using immunoSEQ multiplex PCR, the repertoire was profiled, and TCRdb retains in-frame clones only, with some absent. The sample shows around 230,000 clones, approximately 89% of them seen only once. Sequencing used PBMCs or T cells enriched from blood (not recorded which). The receptors stem from a woman aged 30 to 39 with acute COVID-19.

The chain recombines TRBV7-2 with TRBJ1-6; TRBD1 aligns across 7 bases. From germline, CDR1 is SGHTA and CDR2 FQGNSA. V lost 5 bases to trimming and J lost 14 bases; unmatched junction nucleotides: 12. The CDR3 sequence is 14 residues long. The CDR3 DNA reads as TGTGCCAGCAGCCCCGACAGGGAGGTCACCACCCTCCACTTT. It encodes CASSPDREVTTLHF.

The chain has TRBV30 and TRBJ1-1; D may be TRBD1 (6 bases). CDR3 length equals 14 residues. V lost 2 bases, J lost 3 bases, and 13 bases lay in between. CDR1 and CDR2 from the germline V gene are GTSNPN and SVGIG (reference sequence). Here the CDR3 DNA reads TGTGCCTGGAGTACGGGTGAGGGGGACACTGAAGCTTTCTTT. Translating gives CAWSTGEGDTEAFF.

The chain joins TRBV6-5 to TRBJ2-7; tentatively, D is TRBD1 (5 bases). The ends were cut back, 6 bases at V and 2 bases at J, with 17 bases in the middle. CDR1 and CDR2 (germline): MNHEY, SVGAGI. The CDR3 spans 15 residues. The chain's CDR3 is CASREPVDITYEQYF. The CDR3 region has the DNA TGTGCCAGCAGGGAGCCGGTGGACATTACCTACGAGCAGTACTTC.

The chain couples TRBV23-1 to TRBJ1-3; a weak D match, TRBD1 (5 bases). TRBV23-1 falls under the ORF class, with uncertain function. Trimming removed 10 bases at V and 0 bases at J, with 13 bases between. The CDR3 loop spans 14 amino acids. CDR3 bases: TGCGCCATCCTCCACAGGAACTCTGGAAACACCATATATTTT. This sequence encodes CAILHRNSGNTIYF.

This sequence joins TRBV19 and TRBJ1-4, with 9 bases that match TRBD1. V trimming: 4 bases; J trimming: 6 bases; junction bases outside the gene matches: 3. The CDR3 extends over 14 amino acids. In germline, CDR1 is LNHDA, CDR2 SQIVND (reference sequence). The CDR3 here is CASSTRQGDEKLFF. The CDR3 region has the DNA TGTGCCAGTAGTACCCGACAGGGGGATGAAAAACTGTTTTTT.

This chain joins TRBV27 and TRBJ1-6; D remains ambiguous. Trimming took off 5 bases at V and 12 bases at J, with 14 bases between the two ends. Germline-derived CDR1 and CDR2 are MNHEY and SMNVEV (reference sequence). The CDR3 extends over 13 amino acids. In DNA, the CDR3 is TGTGCCAGCAGTGCCCGTGGTGCGGGACCCCTCCACTTT. This encodes CASSARGAGPLHF.

The rearrangement joins TRBV5-6 to TRBJ2-6; no definite D call. The CDR3 runs 14 residues. Germline V gene lookup returns CDR1 SGHDT and CDR2 YYEEEE. V was shortened by 0 bases and J by 4 bases, with 5 bases between the two germline ends. The CDR3 nucleotides read TGTGCCAGCAGCTTGGGTGGCGGGGCCAACGTCCTGACTTTC. This sequence encodes CASSLGGGANVLTF.

This chain links TRBV14 with TRBJ1-2; possibly TRBD1 for D (5 bases). The germline V and J ends were trimmed by 1 base and 6 bases, with 15 bases remaining between them. The length of the CDR3 is 15 residues. CDR1 SGHDN and CDR2 FVKESK come from the germline V gene. The CDR3 coding sequence is TGTGCCAGCAGCCAAGTTGGCAGGACATCAGATGGCTACACCTTC. It is translated as CASSQVGRTSDGYTF.

This chain connects TRBV12-5 to TRBJ1-5; TRBD1 matches at 7 bases. This CDR3 is built from 13 residues. Germline CDR1 is LGHNT and CDR2 is FRNRAP. V lost 1 base, J lost 6 bases, and 0 bases stayed unmatched. The DNA of the CDR3 is TGTGCTAGTGGTTTGGGACAGGGTCAGCCCCAGCATTTT. It specifies CASGLGQGQPQHF. Full variable domain (outside the CDR3, taken from reference TRBV12-5 and TRBJ1-5): DARVTQTPRHKVTEMGQEVTMRCQPILGHNTVFWYRQTMMQGLELLAYFRNRAPLDDSGMPKDRFSAEMPDATLATLKIQPSEPRDSAVYFCASGLGQGQPQHFGDGTRLSIL.

This chain connects TRBV19 to TRBJ1-5; TRBD1 matches at 7 bases. CDR3 size: 14 residues. Germline V gene lookup returns CDR1 LNHDA and CDR2 SQIVND (reference sequence). V was pared by 4 bases and J by 6 bases, with 6 bases of the junction left unmatched. CDR3 bases: TGTGCCAGTAGTACAAGACAGGGACCTCAGCCCCAGCATTTT. It is translated as CASSTRQGPQPQHF.

The chain employs TRBV11-2 and TRBJ2-7; TRBD1 matches at 7 bases. V lost 0 bases, J lost 4 bases, and 9 bases stayed unmatched. The CDR3 spans 16 residues. Germline values: CDR1 SGHAT, CDR2 FQNNGV. CDR3 nucleotide sequence: TGTGCCAGCAGCTTAGATCGGGACAGAATTTCGTACGAGCAGTACTTC. Protein product: CASSLDRDRISYEQYF.

This chain uses TRBV27 with TRBJ1-1, with D perhaps matching TRBD1 (5 bases). CDR1 and CDR2 from the germline V gene are MNHEY and SMNVEV (reference sequence). The CDR3 spans 13 residues. V was pared by 8 bases and J by 7 bases, with 17 bases between. The DNA of the CDR3 is TGTGCCAGCGGATTTGGCAGGGAGGTTGAAGCTTTCTTT. Protein product: CASGFGREVEAFF.

The chain is built from TRBV7-3 and TRBJ2-3; 8 bases match TRBD2. The V and J ends lost 4 bases and 4 bases, in that order; junction bases with no gene match: 4. The length of the CDR3 is 14 residues. In germline, CDR1 is SGHTA, CDR2 FQGTGA. DNA of the CDR3: TGTGCCAGCAGCTCGGGGGGGCCGGCAGATACGCAGTATTTT. As protein: CASSSGGPADTQYF. Combining the CDR3 with reference TRBV7-3 and TRBJ2-3 gives the whole variable domain GAGVSQTPSNKVTEKGKYVELRCDPISGHTALYWYRQSLGQGPEFLIYFQGTGAADDSGLPNDRFFAVRPEGSVSTLKIQRTERGDSAVYLCASSSGGPADTQYFGPGTRLTVL.

The chain uses TRBV4-3 and TRBJ2-1, with 11 bases lining up with TRBD2. The CDR3 has 16 amino acids. Germline trimming cut 2 bases from V and 1 base from J; bases unmatched to any gene: 1. Germline loops: CDR1 LGHNA, CDR2 YSLEER. CDR3 amino acids: CASSQIAGGSYNEQFF. The DNA of the CDR3 is TGCGCCAGCAGCCAAATAGCGGGGGGGTCCTACAATGAGCAGTTCTTC.

V and J are TRBV2 and TRBJ1-1; no firm D call. V dropped 7 bases and J dropped 7 bases, with 19 bases sitting between them. The CDR3 runs 14 residues. Per the germline V gene, CDR1 is SNHLY and CDR2 is FYNNEI. CDR3 nucleotides: TGTGCCAGCACTGACCGGTCCAGGAATGGTGAAGCTTTCTTT. This gives the protein CASTDRSRNGEAFF.

The chain uses TRBV2 and TRBJ1-6, with 7 nucleotides matching TRBD1. The CDR3 has 16 amino acids. The J segment lost 7 bases and the V segment lost 6 bases, leaving 12 bases of the junction unmatched. CDR1 and CDR2 from the germline V gene are SNHLY and FYNNEI. The DNA for the CDR3 is TGTGCCAGCAGCGAGCTCGACAGGGAAGCGAATTCACCCCTCCACTTT. Encoded protein: CASSELDREANSPLHF.

The V gene is TRBV9, the J gene TRBJ2-1; 10 nucleotides match TRBD2. The CDR3 contains 15 residues. Germline V lookup: CDR1 SGDLS, CDR2 YYNGEE. V trimming: 4 bases; J trimming: 3 bases; junction bases outside the gene matches: 4. CDR3 amino acids: CASSLASGGYNEQFF. The DNA of the CDR3 is TGTGCCAGCAGCCTGGCTAGCGGGGGCTACAATGAGCAGTTCTTC. Looking up the rest from reference TRBV9 and TRBJ2-1 gives the full variable domain: DSGVTQTPKHLITATGQRVTLRCSPRSGDLSVYWYQQSLDQGLQFLIQYYNGEERAKGNILERFSAQQFPDLHSELNLSSLELGDSALYFCASSLASGGYNEQFFGPGTRLTVL.

The genes are TRBV4-3 and TRBJ1-6; possible D gene TRBD1, 5 bases. The CDR3 contains 16 residues. V lost 0 bases, J lost 5 bases, and 11 bases lay in between. Germline V gives CDR1 LGHNA, CDR2 YSLEER. The CDR3 DNA sequence: TGCGCCAGCAGCCAAGATAGGGGCGCGAATAATTCACCCCTCCACTTT. This encodes CASSQDRGANNSPLHF.

The chain employs TRBV4-3 and TRBJ2-2; TRBD2 is a possible D gene (6 bases). Trimming took off 4 bases at V and 1 base at J, with 10 bases between the two ends. Looked up from germline, CDR1 is LGHNA and CDR2 is YSLEER. CDR3 length: 15 amino acids. CDR3 coding DNA: TGCGCCAGCAGCCCAGGAGGGGTGAACACCGGGGAGCTGTTTTTT. Amino acids: CASSPGGVNTGELFF.

This chain uses TRBV5-1 with TRBJ1-1; no reliable D call. The CDR3 is made up of 13 amino acids. Germline loops: CDR1 SGHRS, CDR2 YFSETQ. V dropped 1 base and J dropped 0 bases, with 4 bases sitting between them. CDR3 bases: TGCGCCAGCAGCTTGTCTCTGAACACTGAAGCTTTCTTT. As protein: CASSLSLNTEAFF.

This chain links TRBV29-1 with TRBJ2-7; the D gene is possibly TRBD2 (5 bases). Germline lookup yields CDR1 SQVTM and CDR2 ANQGSEA. This CDR3 spans 13 amino acids. Trimming stripped 1 base from V and 5 bases from J, with 12 bases between. CDR3 residues: CSVEGPSGDEQYF. CDR3 nucleotides: TGCAGCGTTGAAGGTCCCTCCGGGGACGAGCAGTACTTC.

This clone appeared a single time. The chain recombines TRBV5-4 with TRBJ2-3, with 10 bases that match TRBD2. The CDR3 runs to 15 residues. V shed 3 bases, J shed 0 bases, and the junction held 1 base outside the gene matches. Germline values: CDR1 SGHNT, CDR2 YYREEE (reference sequence). The CDR3 DNA follows: TGTGCCAGCAGCTGGACTAGCGGCAGCACAGATACGCAGTATTTT. As protein: CASSWTSGSTDTQYF.

The gene calls are TRBV4-2 and TRBJ2-5; TRBD2 matches 10 bases. Losses at the gene ends were 1 base for V and 5 bases for J; bases not matched to a gene: 7. Germline V gives CDR1 LGHNA, CDR2 YNFKEQ. The CDR3 has 16 amino acids. The DNA for the CDR3 is TGTGCCAGCAGCCAAGTCAGAGCGGGGGGGCCGGAGACCCAGTACTTC. The encoded protein is CASSQVRAGGPETQYF.

The chain is built from TRBV27 and TRBJ1-2; the D gene is possibly TRBD1 (6 bases). The CDR3 spans 13 residues. Germline V gene sequence: CDR1 MNHEY, CDR2 SMNVEV (reference sequence). V was trimmed by 0 bases and J by 7 bases, leaving 9 bases between them. As DNA, the CDR3 is TGTGCCAGCAGTTTATCAAAGGGGGTTGGCTACACCTTC. This sequence encodes CASSLSKGVGYTF.

This rearrangement joins TRBV7-2 to TRBJ1-2; 9 bases map to TRBD1. Germline V gene sequence: CDR1 SGHTA, CDR2 FQGNSA. The CDR3 contains 14 residues. Losses at the gene ends were 5 bases for V and 3 bases for J; bases not matched to a gene: 4. The CDR3 DNA reads as TGTGCCAGCAGCCCTCGGACAGGGGACTATGGCTACACCTTC. This sequence encodes CASSPRTGDYGYTF.

The gene calls are TRBV19 and TRBJ2-5; no firm D call. Germline values: CDR1 LNHDA, CDR2 SQIVND (reference sequence). Trimming removed 3 bases from V and 3 bases from J, with 8 bases in between. The CDR3 runs 13 residues. The CDR3 sequence: CASSINTEETQYF. The CDR3 nucleotides are TGTGCCAGTAGTATTAATACGGAAGAGACCCAGTACTTC.

This rearrangement joins TRBV7-9 to TRBJ1-6; TRBD1 might be the D (5 bases). CDR1 SEHNR and CDR2 FQNEAQ come from the germline V gene (reference sequence). The length of the CDR3 is 15 residues. Trimming left V 2 bases short and J 2 bases short, with 7 bases between. The CDR3 sequence: CASSLQGTYNSPLHF. DNA of the CDR3: TGTGCCAGCAGCTTACAGGGAACCTATAATTCACCCCTCCACTTT.

This chain joins TRBV28 and TRBJ1-1; 8 positions agree with TRBD1. Trimming cost V 4 bases and J 8 bases; bases outside gene matches: 6. The CDR3 has 13 residues. CDR1 and CDR2 (germline): MDHEN, SYDVKM. CDR3 nucleotide sequence: TGTGCCAGCAGTTACAGCCGGGACAGGGAAGCTTTCTTT. It specifies CASSYSRDREAFF.

The J gene is TRBJ2-1, the V gene TRBV30; no definite D call. Germline CDR1 GTSNPN, CDR2 SVGIG (reference sequence). The ends were cut back, 0 bases at V and 10 bases at J, with 13 bases in the middle. CDR3 length: 13 residues. CDR3 bases: TGTGCCTGGAGTGTACAAGGAGCACTGGAGCAGTTCTTC. Translated: CAWSVQGALEQFF.

This sequence joins TRBV19 and TRBJ2-7, with D possibly TRBD2 on 7 matching bases. V was pared by 5 bases and J by 3 bases, with 17 bases between. The CDR3 contains 15 residues. Germline lookup yields CDR1 LNHDA and CDR2 SQIVND (reference sequence). CDR3 sequence: CASSLTTGGVYEQYF. The CDR3 nucleotides are TGTGCCAGTAGTCTTACTACGGGGGGCGTCTACGAGCAGTACTTC.

The chain is built from TRBV9 and TRBJ2-1; TRBD2 matches 7 bases. V shed 2 bases, J shed 7 bases, and the junction held 9 bases outside the gene matches. CDR3 length equals 15 residues. CDR1 and CDR2 from the germline V gene are SGDLS and YYNGEE. CDR3 bases: TGTGCCAGCAGCGTCGGCGGGGGTACTAAAAATGAGCAGTTCTTC. It translates to CASSVGGGTKNEQFF.

The chain couples TRBV1 to TRBJ1-6. TRBV1 counts as a pseudogene. This CDR3 has 17 amino acids. The CDR3 protein is CTSSRPRGGSHNSPLHF. The CDR3 DNA is TGCACCAGCAGCCGACCCCGGGGAGGGAGCCATAATTCACCCCTCCACTTT.